These 18 T cell receptor beta chains share one sample of origin, sequenced in a study of chemoradiotherapy in HPV16-positive cancers. Generated by immunoSEQ multiplex PCR, the TCRdb table keeps only in-frame clones and is missing some. In the table there are approximately 15,000 clones, around 77% of which are singletons. Sampling took place from a patient who underwent chemoradiotherapy. The receptors stem from a human donor with HPV-associated anogenital cancer.

This clone turned up a few times. J is TRBJ2-7 and V is TRBV6-5, with D perhaps being TRBD1 or TRBD2 (6 bases each). CDR3 length equals 14 residues. Germline values: CDR1 MNHEY, CDR2 SVGAGI. V was shortened by 2 bases and J by 5 bases, with 13 bases between the two germline ends. The CDR3 nucleotides read TGTGCCAGCAGTTACGCAAGGGGGGCCCACGAGCAGTACTTC. It yields the protein CASSYARGAHEQYF.

The V gene is TRBV11-3, the J gene TRBJ2-4; 8 nucleotides agree with TRBD1. The germline V gene has CDR1 SGHNT and CDR2 YENEEA. Germline trimming cut 4 bases from V and 11 bases from J; bases unmatched to any gene: 10. This CDR3 is built from 14 residues. CDR3 nucleotide sequence: TGTGCCAGCAGCTCAAGACAGGGGTTACGATTTCAGTACTTC. It codes for CASSSRQGLRFQYF.

The chain has TRBV27 and TRBJ2-5; no clear D. The CDR3 is 14 amino acids. CDR1 and CDR2 from the germline V gene are MNHEY and SMNVEV (reference sequence). Trimming pared 0 bases from V and 7 bases from J, leaving 12 bases between. The CDR3 is CASSLSYVARTQYF. The CDR3 bases are TGTGCCAGCAGTTTATCTTATGTGGCGAGGACCCAGTACTTC.

The chain employs TRBV9 and TRBJ2-3, with D possibly being TRBD2 (6 bases). The CDR3 consists of 17 residues. In germline, CDR1 is SGDLS, CDR2 YYNGEE. Trimming removed 3 bases at V and 0 bases at J, with 17 bases between. CDR3 in DNA: TGTGCCAGCAGCGCCGGGGGACTTTTGACTAGCACAGATACGCAGTATTTT. This encodes CASSAGGLLTSTDTQYF.

The rearrangement joins TRBV29-1 to TRBJ1-1; D remains ambiguous. Germline CDR1 reads SQVTM; CDR2 reads ANQGSEA. The V end was cut by 6 bases, the J end by 4 bases, with 15 bases between. The CDR3 extends over 13 amino acids. CDR3 nucleotide sequence: TGCAGCGTAGATCACGGAGGGAGCACTGAAGCTTTCTTT. Encoded protein: CSVDHGGSTEAFF.

V and J are TRBV7-9 and TRBJ2-1; the match to TRBD2 covers 10 bases. The junction had 3 bases not matched to a gene; V was cut back by 8 bases and J by 5 bases. Germline CDR1 SEHNR, CDR2 FQNEAQ (reference sequence). CDR3 length: 13 amino acids. The CDR3 reads CASGGLADNEQFF. In DNA, the CDR3 is TGTGCCAGCGGAGGACTAGCGGACAATGAGCAGTTCTTC.

CDR3 in amino acids: CASSPQGIGANVLTF. The CDR3 DNA reads as TGTGCCAGTAGTCCTCAGGGTATAGGGGCCAACGTCCTGACTTTC. This chain joins TRBV19 and TRBJ2-6, with a weak D call TRBD1 (5 bases). With 5 bases removed from V and 4 bases from J, the gap between germline ends came to 12 bases. CDR3 length equals 15 residues. In germline, CDR1 is LNHDA, CDR2 SQIVND (reference sequence).

The J gene is TRBJ1-4, the V gene TRBV19; TRBD1 might be the D (5 bases). V lost 3 bases and J 3 bases, leaving 11 bases between the germline ends. The CDR3 is 15 amino acids. The germline CDR1 and CDR2 sequences are LNHDA and SQIVND (reference sequence). The CDR3 here is CASSMSRQPNEKLFF. As DNA, the CDR3 is TGTGCCAGTAGTATGTCGCGACAGCCTAATGAAAAACTGTTTTTT.

The chain is built from TRBV4-2 and TRBJ1-4; 9 bases line up with TRBD1. This CDR3 region has 15 residues. V shed 2 bases and J 5 bases; nucleotides not matched to a gene: 3. Germline-derived CDR1 and CDR2 are LGHNA and YNFKEQ. CDR3 region: CASSQPGTGNEKLFF. CDR3 sequence (DNA): TGTGCCAGCAGCCAACCCGGGACAGGGAATGAAAAACTGTTTTTT.

This clone was seen more than once but under ten times. CDR3 nucleotides: TGTGCCAGCAGCTTGGGTACCGGGACAGGGAGCGAGCAGTACTTC. It encodes CASSLGTGTGSEQYF. The chain links TRBV5-6 to TRBJ2-7, with 9 bases identical to TRBD1. J was trimmed by 6 bases and V by 0 bases; bases with no gene match: 7. Germline CDR1 SGHDT, CDR2 YYEEEE. This CDR3 contains 15 residues.

This CDR3 is CASSPRAGENNEQFF. In DNA, the CDR3 is TGTGCCAGCAGCCCTCGGGCGGGGGAAAACAATGAGCAGTTCTTC. This chain joins TRBV9 and TRBJ2-1, with 7 bases matching TRBD2. V was clipped by 4 bases and J by 5 bases; unmatched bases: 9. Per germline, CDR1 SGDLS and CDR2 YYNGEE. There are 15 residues in the CDR3.

The chain combines TRBV10-3 with TRBJ1-1; no reliable D call. The CDR3 has 13 residues. V lost 0 bases and J 6 bases, leaving 8 bases between the germline ends. Per germline, CDR1 ENHRY and CDR2 SYGVKD. The CDR3 loop is CAISESTAPEAFF. In DNA form, the CDR3 reads TGTGCCATCAGTGAGTCGACCGCCCCTGAAGCTTTCTTT.

This chain uses TRBV27 with TRBJ2-7; D perhaps matches TRBD1 (5 bases). The length of the CDR3 is 12 residues. CDR1 is MNHEY, CDR2 SMNVEV, per germline (reference sequence). Trimming removed 7 bases at V and 7 bases at J, with 14 bases between. CDR3 bases: TGTGCCAGCATGAAGGGGAAGGGGGAGCAGTACTTC. Translating gives CASMKGKGEQYF.

The V call is TRBV25-1, the J call TRBJ1-4; the D is unclear. CDR1 is MGHDK and CDR2 is SYGVNS in the germline V gene. This CDR3 has 13 residues. The ends were cut back, 2 bases at V and 8 bases at J, with 9 bases in the middle. The CDR3 bases are TGTGCCAGCAGTGAAAGGTTGGGAGAAAAACTGTTTTTT. It translates to CASSERLGEKLFF.

The table lists this clone with a count of one. The CDR3 bases are TGTGCCAGCAGCTCCCATTGGGGGGACTACTATGGCTACACCTTC. Protein product: CASSSHWGDYYGYTF. The rearrangement joins TRBV5-4 to TRBJ1-2; weak D call: TRBD1 (5 bases). The germline V gene encodes CDR1 SGHNT and CDR2 YYREEE (reference sequence). Trimming shortened V by 3 bases and J by 3 bases, and 15 bases separated the two germline ends. This CDR3 is built from 15 residues.

This chain joins TRBV4-3 and TRBJ2-7; D gene unclear. CDR3 length: 13 amino acids. Germline CDR1 LGHNA, CDR2 YSLEER. V lost 0 bases, J lost 7 bases, and 10 bases lay in between. The CDR3 region is CASSQDLRREQYF. CDR3 nucleotides: TGCGCCAGCAGCCAAGATCTGCGCCGGGAGCAGTACTTC.

The V and J genes are TRBV21-1 and TRBJ1-1; the table's D call, TRBD1, has no DNA check behind it. TRBV21-1 is classified as a pseudogene. CDR3 length: 14 amino acids. In nucleotides, the CDR3 is TGTGCCAGCAGCGCAGGGCCCATGAACACTGAAGCTTTCTTT. Amino acid sequence: CASSAGPMNTEAFF.

This clone has a single count. V is TRBV27 and J is TRBJ2-7, with D possibly TRBD2 on 6 matching bases. Germline CDR1 and CDR2: MNHEY and SMNVEV (reference sequence). V was trimmed by 3 bases and J by 3 bases, leaving 9 bases between them. The CDR3 contains 13 residues. The DNA for the CDR3 is TGTGCCAGCAGTTTGGCGGGGATCTACGAGCAGTACTTC. Protein product: CASSLAGIYEQYF.